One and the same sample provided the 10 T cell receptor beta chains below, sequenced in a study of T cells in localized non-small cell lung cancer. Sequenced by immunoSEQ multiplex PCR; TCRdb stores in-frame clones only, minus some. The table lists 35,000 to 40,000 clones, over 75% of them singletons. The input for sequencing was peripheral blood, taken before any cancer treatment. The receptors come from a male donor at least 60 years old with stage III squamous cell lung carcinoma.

Written as DNA, the CDR3 is TGTGCCAGTCGGGACAGGGGGTACACCGGGGAGCTGTTTTTT. Translating it yields CASRDRGYTGELFF. The genes are TRBV10-3 and TRBJ2-2; 11 nucleotides match TRBD1. The germline gives CDR1 ENHRY, CDR2 SYGVKD. The CDR3 extends over 14 amino acids. V lost 10 bases, J lost 3 bases, and 4 bases stayed unmatched.

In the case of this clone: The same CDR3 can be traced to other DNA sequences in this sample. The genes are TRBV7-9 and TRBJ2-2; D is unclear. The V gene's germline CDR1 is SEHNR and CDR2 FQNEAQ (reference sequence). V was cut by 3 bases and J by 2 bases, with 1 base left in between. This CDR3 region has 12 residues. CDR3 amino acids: CASSFNTGELFF. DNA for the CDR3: TGTGCCAGCAGCTTTAACACCGGGGAGCTGTTTTTT.

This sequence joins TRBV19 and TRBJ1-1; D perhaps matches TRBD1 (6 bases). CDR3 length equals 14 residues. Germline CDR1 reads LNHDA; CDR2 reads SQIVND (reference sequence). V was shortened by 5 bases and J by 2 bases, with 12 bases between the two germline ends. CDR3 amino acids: CASSWGARNTEAFF. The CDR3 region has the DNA TGTGCCAGTAGTTGGGGGGCGCGTAACACTGAAGCTTTCTTT.

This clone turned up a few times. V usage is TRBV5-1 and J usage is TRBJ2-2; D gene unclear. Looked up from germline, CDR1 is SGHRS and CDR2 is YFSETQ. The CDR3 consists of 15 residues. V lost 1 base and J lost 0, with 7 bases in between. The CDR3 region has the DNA TGCGCCAGCAGCTTGAAGGGCCCGAACACCGGGGAGCTGTTTTTT. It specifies CASSLKGPNTGELFF.

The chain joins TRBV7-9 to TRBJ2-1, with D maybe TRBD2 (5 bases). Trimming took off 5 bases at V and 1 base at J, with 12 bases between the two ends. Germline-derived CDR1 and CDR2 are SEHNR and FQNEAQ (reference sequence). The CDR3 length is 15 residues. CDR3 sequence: CASSVLRESYNEQFF. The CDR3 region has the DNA TGTGCCAGCAGCGTCTTACGGGAATCCTACAATGAGCAGTTCTTC.

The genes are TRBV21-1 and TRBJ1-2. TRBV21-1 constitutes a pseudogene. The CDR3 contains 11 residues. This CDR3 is CASTPRYGYTF. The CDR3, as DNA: TGTGCCAGCACCCCCCGCTATGGCTACACCTTC.

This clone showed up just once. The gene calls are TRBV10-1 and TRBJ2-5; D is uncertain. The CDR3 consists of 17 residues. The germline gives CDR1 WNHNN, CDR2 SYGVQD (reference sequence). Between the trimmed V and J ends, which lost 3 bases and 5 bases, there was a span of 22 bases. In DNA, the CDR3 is TGCGCCAGCAGTGAAGGCAGGTCGGGCCCCGGAAGGGAGACCCAGTACTTC. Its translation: CASSEGRSGPGRETQYF.

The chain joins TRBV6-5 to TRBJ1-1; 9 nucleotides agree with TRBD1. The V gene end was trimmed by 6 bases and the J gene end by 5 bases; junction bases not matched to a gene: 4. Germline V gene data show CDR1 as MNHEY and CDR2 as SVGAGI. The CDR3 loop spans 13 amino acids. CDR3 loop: CASSRDRVTEAFF. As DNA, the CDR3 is TGTGCCAGCAGCCGGGACAGGGTTACTGAAGCTTTCTTT.

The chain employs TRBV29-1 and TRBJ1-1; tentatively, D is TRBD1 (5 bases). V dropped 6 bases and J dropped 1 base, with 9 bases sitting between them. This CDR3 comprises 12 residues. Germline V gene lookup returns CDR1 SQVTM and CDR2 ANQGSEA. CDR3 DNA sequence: TGCAGCGTACTCGGGGGGAACACTGAAGCTTTCTTT. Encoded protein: CSVLGGNTEAFF.

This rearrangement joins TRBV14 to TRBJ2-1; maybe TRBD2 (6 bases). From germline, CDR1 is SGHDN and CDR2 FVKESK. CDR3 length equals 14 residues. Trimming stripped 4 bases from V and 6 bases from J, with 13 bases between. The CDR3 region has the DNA TGTGCCAGCAGCCTTATACGGGAGCTCAATGAGCAGTTCTTC. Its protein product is CASSLIRELNEQFF.